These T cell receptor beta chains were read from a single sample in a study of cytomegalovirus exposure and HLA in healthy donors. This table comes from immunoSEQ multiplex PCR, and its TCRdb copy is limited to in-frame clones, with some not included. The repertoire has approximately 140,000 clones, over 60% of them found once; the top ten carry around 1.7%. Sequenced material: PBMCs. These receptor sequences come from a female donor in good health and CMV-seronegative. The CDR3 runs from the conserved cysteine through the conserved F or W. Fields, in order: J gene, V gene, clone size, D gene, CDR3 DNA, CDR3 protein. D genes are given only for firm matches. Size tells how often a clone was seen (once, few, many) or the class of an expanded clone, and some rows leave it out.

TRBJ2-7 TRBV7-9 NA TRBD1 TGTGCCAGCAGCTTGGGGAGGACAGGGAGGTCCTACGAGCAGTACTTC CASSLGRTGRSYEQYF
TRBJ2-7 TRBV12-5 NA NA TGTGCTAGTGGTTTGATGAGTTCCGAGCAGTACTTC CASGLMSSEQYF
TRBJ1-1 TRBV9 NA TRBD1 TGTGCCAGCAGCGTAGCGACAGGGGCCCAGGCTGAAGCTTTCTTT CASSVATGAQAEAFF
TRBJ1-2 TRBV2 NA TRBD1 TGTGCCAGCAGTGCTCAGGGGGCACGGGGCTACACCTTC CASSAQGARGYTF
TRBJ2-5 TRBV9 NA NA TGTGCCAGCAGCCGAGGGACCCCGGGGGAGCAGTACTTC CASSRGTPGEQYF
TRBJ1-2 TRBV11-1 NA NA TGTGCCAGCAGCTTTATCGGCCAGGCGACGTTCAACTATGGCTACACCTTC CASSFIGQATFNYGYTF
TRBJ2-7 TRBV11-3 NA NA TGTGCCAGCAGCCCCGACAGCCTCTCCTACGAGCAGTACTTC CASSPDSLSYEQYF
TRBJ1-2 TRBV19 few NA TGTGCCACTCGATCTGGGGAGGCAGGCTATGGCTACACCTTC CATRSGEAGYGYTF
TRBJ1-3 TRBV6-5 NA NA TGTGCCAGCAGTTACTCGCGTGCGTCCTCTGGAAACACCATATATTTT CASSYSRASSGNTIYF
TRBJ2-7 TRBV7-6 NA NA TGTGCCAGCAGCTCGCTGACAGAGTCCTACGAGCAGTACTTC CASSSLTESYEQYF
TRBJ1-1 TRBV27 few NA TGTGCCAGCTACGGGGGGACTGAAGCTTTCTTT CASYGGTEAFF
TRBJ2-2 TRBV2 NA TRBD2 TGTGCCAGCACCTTACTAGCGGGGGGGCGTAGCACCGGGGAGCTGTTTTTT CASTLLAGGRSTGELFF
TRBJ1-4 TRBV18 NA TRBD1 TGTGCCAGCTCCCAAAGGGGCGGGACAGGGTATGAAAAACTGTTTTTT CASSQRGGTGYEKLFF
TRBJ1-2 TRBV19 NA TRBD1 TGTGCCAGTAGTACCCGGGACAGCATTCACTATGGCTACACCTTC CASSTRDSIHYGYTF
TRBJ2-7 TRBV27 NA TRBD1 TGTGCCAGCAGTTCAGGGGCAGGGGGCAACGAGCAGTACTTC CASSSGAGGNEQYF
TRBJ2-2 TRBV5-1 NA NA TGCGCCAGCAGGATTGGGGTCAGGGTCGGGAACACCGGGGAGCTGTTTTTT CASRIGVRVGNTGELFF
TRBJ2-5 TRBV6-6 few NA TGTGCCAGCAGTTACTCGGGACTCCTCAGGACCCAGTACTTC CASSYSGLLRTQYF
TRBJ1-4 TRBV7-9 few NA TGTGCCAGCAGCTTCCAGATGGATGAAAAACTGTTTTTT CASSFQMDEKLFF
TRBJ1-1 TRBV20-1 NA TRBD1 TGCAGTGCTGCACAGGGGGCTGATGCTTTCTTT CSAAQGADAFF
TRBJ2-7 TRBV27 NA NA TGTGCCAGCAGTTTAAAGGGGTCCTACGAGCAGTACTTC CASSLKGSYEQYF
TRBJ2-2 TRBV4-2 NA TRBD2 TGTGCCAGCAGTTCCACTCTAGCGGGGAGGAGAACCGGGGAGCTGTTTTTT CASSSTLAGRRTGELFF
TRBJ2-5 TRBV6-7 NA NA TGTGCCAGCAGACCCGAGCAAGAGACCCAGTACTTC CASRPEQETQYF
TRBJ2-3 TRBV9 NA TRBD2 TGTGCCAGCAGCACGAGAGCGGGAGGGACCACAGATACGCAGTATTTT CASSTRAGGTTDTQYF
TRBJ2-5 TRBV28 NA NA TGTGCCAGCCTATCGGGACATCAAGAGACCCAGTACTTC CASLSGHQETQYF
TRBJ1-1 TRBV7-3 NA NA TGTGCCAGCAGCTTAGGGGCCGACAACAGGGCTTTCTTT CASSLGADNRAFF
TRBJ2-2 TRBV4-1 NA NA TGCGCCAGCAGCCAACAGGGGGAGGCCGGGGAGCTGTTTTTT CASSQQGEAGELFF
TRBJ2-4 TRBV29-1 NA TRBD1 TGCAGCGTTGAAAACAGGGGGACAAACATTCAGTACTTC CSVENRGTNIQYF
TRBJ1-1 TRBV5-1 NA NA TGCGCCAGCAGCTTACACGGCTCTCGGGTTCGGGACACTGAAGCTTTCTTT CASSLHGSRVRDTEAFF
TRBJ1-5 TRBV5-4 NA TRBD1 TGTGCCAGCAGCTTGGGTGCGGACAGGGATCAGCCCCAGCATTTT CASSLGADRDQPQHF
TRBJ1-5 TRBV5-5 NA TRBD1 TGTGCCAGCAGCGGGGGACAGCCAAATCAGCCCCAGCATTTT CASSGGQPNQPQHF
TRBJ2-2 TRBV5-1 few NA TGCGCCAGCAGCTTGGACAGGCTGGACACCGGGGAGCTGTTTTTT CASSLDRLDTGELFF
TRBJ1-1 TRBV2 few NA TGTGCCAGCAGCCCAACAGTGGCGGGTCGAGCTTTCTTT CASSPTVAGRAFF
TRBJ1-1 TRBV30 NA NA TGTGGGTGGGCTACCACCGCCGTCACTGAAGCTTTCTTT CGWATTAVTEAFF
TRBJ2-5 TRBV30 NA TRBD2 TGTGCCTGGAGTTCACTAGCGGGAGGGAAATGGGAGACCCAGTACTTC CAWSSLAGGKWETQYF
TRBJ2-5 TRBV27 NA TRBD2 TGTGCCAGCAGTTTAGGGGGACTAGCGGGAGTAGAGACCCAGTACTTC CASSLGGLAGVETQYF
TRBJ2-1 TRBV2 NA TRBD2 TGTGCCAGCAGTGACGCTAGCGGGGGTGGGTATGAGCAGTTCTTC CASSDASGGGYEQFF
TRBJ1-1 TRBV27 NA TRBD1 TGTGCCAGCTCAGGGGGCGCTGAAGCTTTCTTT CASSGGAEAFF
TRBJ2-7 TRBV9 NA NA TGTGCCAGCAGCGTAGGTATAGGAGGGGAGCAGTACTTC CASSVGIGGEQYF
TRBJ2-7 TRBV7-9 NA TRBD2 TGTGCCAGCAGCTCCCGGAGGGAAGCGGGGGCCTACGAGCAGTACTTC CASSSRREAGAYEQYF
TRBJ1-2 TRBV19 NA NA TGTGCCAGTAGCCGCATCGACAGTAACTATGGCTACACCTTC CASSRIDSNYGYTF
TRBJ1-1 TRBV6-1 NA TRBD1 TGTGCCAACAGAGACAGGGCGCCCACTGAAGCTTTCTTT CANRDRAPTEAFF
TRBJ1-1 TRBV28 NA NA TGTGCCAGCAGTTTATGGGGGCAGGGGTTGAACACTGAAGCTTTCTTT CASSLWGQGLNTEAFF
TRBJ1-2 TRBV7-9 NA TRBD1 TGTGCCAGCAGCTTAGCGACAGGGAATGGCTACACCTTC CASSLATGNGYTF
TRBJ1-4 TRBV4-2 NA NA TGTGCCAGCAGCCAAGCGTCGGCACTGGAGGGAAAACTGTTTTTT CASSQASALEGKLFF